These T cell receptor beta chains were read from a single sample in a study of shared clonotypes between healthy human individuals. Using immunoSEQ multiplex PCR, the repertoire was profiled, and TCRdb retains in-frame clones only, with some absent. The sample carries about 490,000 clones, 70% to 80% recorded once. Sequences were obtained from PBMCs. The source is a woman aged 40-49 years in good health. Some clones in this sample may be carry-over from other donors' samples. Each CDR3 is given with its conserved first and last residue. Each record gives: clone size, J gene, V gene, D gene, CDR3 DNA, CDR3 protein. A D gene is named only where the DNA matches it firmly. Clone size is not always given. Where it is, it says once, few, many or a class for expanded clones.

clone_size: .; j_call: TRBJ2-2; v_call: TRBV19; d_call: .; cdr3_nt: TGTGCCAGTAGTTTGACGGGAGAGACCGGGGAGCTGTTTTTT; cdr3_aa: CASSLTGETGELFF
clone_size: .; j_call: TRBJ2-1; v_call: TRBV11-2; d_call: .; cdr3_nt: TGTGCCAGCAGCCAACCGACCCCTCGAGTGGAGCAGTTCTTC; cdr3_aa: CASSQPTPRVEQFF
clone_size: .; j_call: TRBJ2-2; v_call: TRBV7-6; d_call: TRBD1; cdr3_nt: TGTGCCAGCAGCAAACAGGGGTCCGGGGAGCTGTTTTTT; cdr3_aa: CASSKQGSGELFF
clone_size: many; j_call: TRBJ2-3; v_call: TRBV5-1; d_call: TRBD1; cdr3_nt: TGCGCCAGCAGCGGACAGGGGCAGGGCACAGATACGCAGTATTTT; cdr3_aa: CASSGQGQGTDTQYF
clone_size: .; j_call: TRBJ1-3; v_call: TRBV9; d_call: .; cdr3_nt: TGTGCCAGCAGCGTAGGTGACAGTTACTCTGGAAACACCATATATTTT; cdr3_aa: CASSVGDSYSGNTIYF
clone_size: .; j_call: TRBJ2-2; v_call: TRBV10-3; d_call: TRBD2; cdr3_nt: TGTGCCATCAGTGAAACTAGCGGGAGATTTACCGGGGAGCTGTTTTTT; cdr3_aa: CAISETSGRFTGELFF
clone_size: .; j_call: TRBJ2-5; v_call: TRBV5-1; d_call: .; cdr3_nt: TGCGCCAGCAGCTTACATGGGTCGCCGGAGGGAGAGACCCAGTACTTC; cdr3_aa: CASSLHGSPEGETQYF
clone_size: .; j_call: TRBJ2-1; v_call: TRBV19; d_call: TRBD2; cdr3_nt: TGTGCCAGTAGTGTCCTGAGGACTAGCGGGACGAGTTACAATGAGCAGTTCTTC; cdr3_aa: CASSVLRTSGTSYNEQFF
clone_size: .; j_call: TRBJ2-7; v_call: TRBV7-2; d_call: TRBD2; cdr3_nt: TGTGCCAGCAGCTTAGCATCTGGCGGGGGGCCCTACGAGCAGTACTTC; cdr3_aa: CASSLASGGGPYEQYF
clone_size: .; j_call: TRBJ2-1; v_call: TRBV27; d_call: .; cdr3_nt: TGTGCCAGCAGTCCCCAAACTAGCTTTCATGCTGAGCAGTTCTTC; cdr3_aa: CASSPQTSFHAEQFF
clone_size: .; j_call: TRBJ1-2; v_call: TRBV7-2; d_call: .; cdr3_nt: TGTGCCAGCAGCTTAGTGCACTTTTCCTATGGCTACACCTTC; cdr3_aa: CASSLVHFSYGYTF
clone_size: .; j_call: TRBJ2-1; v_call: TRBV7-7; d_call: .; cdr3_nt: TGTGCTAGCAGCCCATTTATGGGAGGACGCAATGAGCAGTTCTTC; cdr3_aa: CASSPFMGGRNEQFF
clone_size: .; j_call: TRBJ2-1; v_call: TRBV28; d_call: TRBD1; cdr3_nt: TGTGCCAGCAGTTTAGACAGGGGCTCCTACAATGAGCAGTTCTTC; cdr3_aa: CASSLDRGSYNEQFF
clone_size: .; j_call: TRBJ1-5; v_call: TRBV6-1; d_call: .; cdr3_nt: TGTGCCAGCAGCGGGACCTCAAGCAATCAGCCCCAGCATTTT; cdr3_aa: CASSGTSSNQPQHF
clone_size: few; j_call: TRBJ1-5; v_call: TRBV2; d_call: .; cdr3_nt: TGTGCCAGCAGTGGAGTCGGATTTTTCGGGGGAGGTATTAGCAATCAGCCCCAGCATTTT; cdr3_aa: CASSGVGFFGGGISNQPQHF
clone_size: .; j_call: TRBJ2-1; v_call: TRBV19; d_call: .; cdr3_nt: TGTGCCAGTAGTATAGGTTTGGGGGATCTGACAAATGAGCAGTTCTTC; cdr3_aa: CASSIGLGDLTNEQFF
clone_size: .; j_call: TRBJ2-3; v_call: TRBV29-1; d_call: .; cdr3_nt: TGCAGCGTTCTTCCTAGCACAGATACGCAGTATTTT; cdr3_aa: CSVLPSTDTQYF
clone_size: .; j_call: TRBJ2-7; v_call: TRBV28; d_call: TRBD2; cdr3_nt: TGTGCCACCGACCCTAGCGGGAGGGCGCGGGAGCAGTACTTC; cdr3_aa: CATDPSGRAREQYF
clone_size: .; j_call: TRBJ2-1; v_call: TRBV14; d_call: .; cdr3_nt: TGTGCCAGCAGCCAGATAGTAGCTTACAATGAGCAGTTCTTC; cdr3_aa: CASSQIVAYNEQFF
clone_size: .; j_call: TRBJ1-2; v_call: TRBV30; d_call: .; cdr3_nt: TGTGCCTGGACGTTTGGCGACTATGGCTACACCTTC; cdr3_aa: CAWTFGDYGYTF
clone_size: .; j_call: TRBJ2-7; v_call: TRBV2; d_call: TRBD1; cdr3_nt: TGTGCCAGTGAGAGGGACAGAGCCTACGAGCAGTACTTC; cdr3_aa: CASERDRAYEQYF
clone_size: once; j_call: TRBJ2-3; v_call: TRBV30; d_call: TRBD2; cdr3_nt: TGTGCCTGGAGTCAACTAGCGGGAGGGCCGGTTTATATAGATACGCAGTATTTT; cdr3_aa: CAWSQLAGGPVYIDTQYF
clone_size: once; j_call: TRBJ1-3; v_call: TRBV13; d_call: .; cdr3_nt: TGTGCCAGCAGCTTAGCCGAATACGATTCTGGAAACACCATATATTTT; cdr3_aa: CASSLAEYDSGNTIYF
clone_size: .; j_call: TRBJ1-4; v_call: TRBV18; d_call: TRBD1; cdr3_nt: TGTGCCAGCTCGCGAATGGGCCCTCAGGGGGGTAATGAAAAACTGTTTTTT; cdr3_aa: CASSRMGPQGGNEKLFF
clone_size: .; j_call: TRBJ1-4; v_call: TRBV27; d_call: .; cdr3_nt: TGTGCCAGCAGTAGCCTGGACAGAATGAATGAAAAACTGTTTTTT; cdr3_aa: CASSSLDRMNEKLFF
clone_size: once; j_call: TRBJ1-5; v_call: TRBV28; d_call: .; cdr3_nt: TGTGCCAGCAGCCCCCTGAGCCGGAATCAGCCCCAGCATTTT; cdr3_aa: CASSPLSRNQPQHF
clone_size: .; j_call: TRBJ2-3; v_call: TRBV5-1; d_call: .; cdr3_nt: TGCGCCAGCAGCTTGAATGTTGCCGGGGGAGATACGCAGTATTTT; cdr3_aa: CASSLNVAGGDTQYF
clone_size: .; j_call: TRBJ2-1; v_call: TRBV9; d_call: TRBD2; cdr3_nt: TGTGCCAGCACCTTACTCGGGACTAGCGATGGTTATGAGCAGTTCTTC; cdr3_aa: CASTLLGTSDGYEQFF
clone_size: few; j_call: TRBJ2-7; v_call: TRBV2; d_call: TRBD2; cdr3_nt: TGTGCCACGGGACTAGCGCGATACGAGCAGTACTTC; cdr3_aa: CATGLARYEQYF
clone_size: .; j_call: TRBJ2-7; v_call: TRBV4-3; d_call: .; cdr3_nt: TGCGCCAGCAGCCAAGATCCCGTCTCCTACGAGCAGTACTTC; cdr3_aa: CASSQDPVSYEQYF
clone_size: .; j_call: TRBJ2-7; v_call: TRBV10-3; d_call: TRBD2; cdr3_nt: TGTGCCATCAGTGAGGCGAGTGGGGGACTAGCGGGAGGCGAGCAGTACTTC; cdr3_aa: CAISEASGGLAGGEQYF
clone_size: many; j_call: TRBJ2-3; v_call: TRBV7-9; d_call: .; cdr3_nt: TGTGCCAGCAGCCCGCGAAGAGATACGCAGTATTTT; cdr3_aa: CASSPRRDTQYF
clone_size: .; j_call: TRBJ1-2; v_call: TRBV28; d_call: .; cdr3_nt: TGTGCCAGCAGTTTAGAACAGGTCTATGGCTACACCTTC; cdr3_aa: CASSLEQVYGYTF
clone_size: few; j_call: TRBJ1-1; v_call: TRBV4-2; d_call: .; cdr3_nt: TGTGCCAGCAGCCACGAAGGGACGGACAACACTGAAGCTTTCTTT; cdr3_aa: CASSHEGTDNTEAFF
clone_size: once; j_call: TRBJ2-7; v_call: TRBV30; d_call: TRBD2; cdr3_nt: TGTGCCTGGAGTGTAGGACTAGCCGGCTACGAGCAGTACTTC; cdr3_aa: CAWSVGLAGYEQYF
clone_size: once; j_call: TRBJ2-3; v_call: TRBV2; d_call: TRBD2; cdr3_nt: TGTGCCAGCAATGTGGCGGGAGCGGCGGATACGCAGTATTTT; cdr3_aa: CASNVAGAADTQYF
clone_size: .; j_call: TRBJ2-5; v_call: TRBV9; d_call: .; cdr3_nt: TGTGCCAGCAGCGTAGGAGGGGTCCCCGGGGAGACCCAGTACTTC; cdr3_aa: CASSVGGVPGETQYF
clone_size: .; j_call: TRBJ1-5; v_call: TRBV10-3; d_call: .; cdr3_nt: TGTGCCATCAGGGACGGAGACAATCAGCCCCAGCATTTT; cdr3_aa: CAIRDGDNQPQHF
clone_size: .; j_call: TRBJ1-1; v_call: TRBV27; d_call: .; cdr3_nt: TGTGCCAGCAGTTTCCTCCCGTTGACTTTCGGAGCTTTCTTT; cdr3_aa: CASSFLPLTFGAFF
clone_size: medium-sized; j_call: TRBJ2-4; v_call: TRBV20-1; d_call: .; cdr3_nt: TGCAGTGCCAGGTCCGGGACCATTCAGTACTTC; cdr3_aa: CSARSGTIQYF
clone_size: .; j_call: TRBJ2-1; v_call: TRBV27; d_call: TRBD1; cdr3_nt: TGTGCCAGCAGTTTGTACCAGACAGGGACCTACAATGAGCAGTTCTTC; cdr3_aa: CASSLYQTGTYNEQFF
clone_size: .; j_call: TRBJ2-2; v_call: TRBV7-3; d_call: .; cdr3_nt: TGTGCCAGCAGCTTAAGACTAGTATCCGGGGAGCTGTTTTTT; cdr3_aa: CASSLRLVSGELFF
clone_size: once; j_call: TRBJ1-5; v_call: TRBV28; d_call: .; cdr3_nt: TGTGCCAGCTCGTATCGGCCCCAGCATTTT; cdr3_aa: CASSYRPQHF
clone_size: .; j_call: TRBJ2-7; v_call: TRBV7-2; d_call: .; cdr3_nt: TGTGCCAGCAGCTACAGGGACGGGAACTACGAGCAGTACTTC; cdr3_aa: CASSYRDGNYEQYF
clone_size: .; j_call: TRBJ2-7; v_call: TRBV28; d_call: .; cdr3_nt: TGTGCCAGCAGGTTTATTACCGGGCAGCAGTACTTC; cdr3_aa: CASRFITGQQYF
clone_size: .; j_call: TRBJ2-5; v_call: TRBV29-1; d_call: .; cdr3_nt: TGCAGCGTTGAGAAGAGCCCTGGGGAGACCCAGTACTTC; cdr3_aa: CSVEKSPGETQYF
clone_size: .; j_call: TRBJ2-3; v_call: TRBV2; d_call: .; cdr3_nt: TGTGCCAGCACCCTTGATACGCAGTATTTT; cdr3_aa: CASTLDTQYF
clone_size: .; j_call: TRBJ2-2; v_call: TRBV4-2; d_call: TRBD2; cdr3_nt: TGTGCCAGCAGCCAAGATACGGCGGGAGTCGACGGGGAGCTGTTTTTT; cdr3_aa: CASSQDTAGVDGELFF
clone_size: .; j_call: TRBJ1-1; v_call: TRBV27; d_call: .; cdr3_nt: TGTGCCAGCAGAACCCCGACAGCAAACACTGAAGCTTTCTTT; cdr3_aa: CASRTPTANTEAFF
clone_size: .; j_call: TRBJ2-2; v_call: TRBV9; d_call: TRBD2; cdr3_nt: TGTGCCAGCAGCGAGCCCAATAGCGGGAGGCCTCGTGACACCGGGGAGCTGTTTTTT; cdr3_aa: CASSEPNSGRPRDTGELFF